The 16 T cell receptor beta chains presented below share a single source sample, sequenced in a study of cytomegalovirus exposure and HLA in healthy donors. PCR employed 60 Vbeta and 13 Jbeta primers. The assay was immunoSEQ multiplex PCR, and TCRdb's table has in-frame clones only and misses some. The data contain 180,000 or so clones, around 75% of them singletons. Sequences were obtained from PBMCs. Receptors originate from a female donor in good health and CMV-seronegative.

This clone was recorded a few times. The V call is TRBV7-8, the J call TRBJ2-7, with 9 nucleotides matching TRBD1. Germline CDR1 reads SGHVS; CDR2 reads FQNEAQ. The CDR3 has 17 residues. V lost 3 bases, J lost 1 base, and 10 bases stayed unmatched. The DNA of the CDR3 is TGTGCCAGCAGCTTTCGTCCGGGACAGGGCTTGTCCTACGAGCAGTACTTC. Residues: CASSFRPGQGLSYEQYF.

The CDR3 here is CASRFSLAGGPYNEQFF. The CDR3 DNA reads as TGTGCAAGTCGCTTCTCACTAGCGGGGGGCCCCTACAATGAGCAGTTCTTC. V and J are TRBV12-2 and TRBJ2-1; TRBD2 is taken as the D call from the table, unchecked against the DNA. TRBV12-2 is a listed pseudogene. The CDR3 extends over 17 amino acids.

This chain joins TRBV5-1 and TRBJ1-4; 9 nucleotides match TRBD1. The germline gives CDR1 SGHRS, CDR2 YFSETQ. CDR3 size: 15 residues. With 3 bases clipped from V and 7 bases from J, the junction kept 7 bases outside the gene matches. The CDR3 sequence: CASSWLGQGREKLFF. CDR3 in DNA: TGCGCCAGCAGCTGGCTGGGACAGGGCCGTGAAAAACTGTTTTTT. The full variable domain, completed using reference TRBV5-1 and TRBJ1-4, is KAGVTQTPRYLIKTRGQQVTLSCSPISGHRSVSWYQQTPGQGLQFLFEYFSETQRNKGNFPGRFSGRQFSNSRSEMNVSTLELGDSALYLCASSWLGQGREKLFFGSGTQLSVL.

The gene calls are TRBV2 and TRBJ2-5; D possibly corresponds to TRBD2 (5 bases). Judging by the DNA end, TRBJ2-7 fits better; the J call may be wrong. The germline CDR1 and CDR2 sequences are SNHLY and FYNNEI. The CDR3 totals 12 residues. CDR3 region: CATRGVGTEQYF. CDR3 nucleotides: TGTGCCACCCGGGGAGTGGGAACCGAGCAGTACTTC.

This chain joins TRBV5-4 and TRBJ2-3; possible D gene TRBD2, 6 bases. With 0 bases removed from V and 7 bases from J, the gap between germline ends came to 15 bases. This CDR3 is 15 amino acids long. The germline CDR1 and CDR2 sequences are SGHNT and YYREEE (reference sequence). The CDR3 bases are TGTGCCAGCAGCTTGGGTGGGACTCTAGGGCATACGCAGTATTTT. It yields the protein CASSLGGTLGHTQYF. The whole variable domain, filled in from reference TRBV5-4 and TRBJ2-3, reads ETGVTQSPTHLIKTRGQQVTLRCSSQSGHNTVSWYQQALGQGPQFIFQYYREEENGRGNFPPRFSGLQFPNYSSELNVNALELDDSALYLCASSLGGTLGHTQYFGPGTRLTVL.

The chain has TRBV18 and TRBJ1-1; unclear D gene. The germline CDR1 and CDR2 sequences are KGHSH and LQKENI. V was shortened by 6 bases and J by 3 bases, with 14 bases between the two germline ends. The CDR3 contains 14 residues. CDR3 region: CASSPQYGDTEAFF. DNA for the CDR3: TGTGCCAGCTCGCCTCAGTACGGGGACACTGAAGCTTTCTTT.

This clone has a single count. The chain has TRBV7-3 and TRBJ2-1, with D unresolved. The CDR3 length is 14 residues. V gave up 3 bases and J gave up 6 bases, with 12 bases separating them. The germline CDR1 and CDR2 sequences are SGHTA and FQGTGA. DNA of the CDR3: TGTGCCAGCAGCTTTTCGACCGGGTCCAATGAGCAGTTCTTC. Translating it yields CASSFSTGSNEQFF.

V and J are TRBV6-1 and TRBJ1-1, with TRBD1 matching over 12 bases. J was trimmed by 1 base and V by 4 bases; bases with no gene match: 13. Germline V gene data show CDR1 as MNHNS and CDR2 as SASEGT. The CDR3 runs 19 residues. This chain's CDR3 is CASSVWGQGAAIWNTEAFF. The CDR3 coding sequence is TGTGCCAGCAGTGTCTGGGGACAGGGGGCGGCCATCTGGAACACTGAAGCTTTCTTT.

This chain connects TRBV4-1 to TRBJ2-3; no definite D call. Trimming took 0 bases from V and 8 from J, leaving 9 bases between them. The CDR3 runs to 13 residues. Germline CDR1 is MGHRA and CDR2 is YSYEKL. Written as DNA, the CDR3 is TGCGCCAGCAGCCAAGACTCGGGTTTTACGCAGTATTTT. As protein: CASSQDSGFTQYF.

V and J are TRBV5-1 and TRBJ1-1; maybe TRBD1 (5 bases). Trimming removed 5 bases from V and 2 bases from J, with 10 bases in between. The CDR3 covers 13 residues. Germline V gene data show CDR1 as SGHRS and CDR2 as YFSETQ. CDR3 in DNA: TGCGCCAGCAGGGAGGGGCCCAACACTGAAGCTTTCTTT. It is translated as CASREGPNTEAFF.

The rearrangement joins TRBV15 to TRBJ2-7; 8 nucleotides line up with TRBD1. This CDR3 contains 15 residues. The J segment lost 7 bases and the V segment lost 0 bases, leaving 8 bases of the junction unmatched. Looked up from germline, CDR1 is LNHNV and CDR2 is YYDKDF (reference sequence). The CDR3: CATSRDADRAREQYF. The CDR3 nucleotides read TGTGCCACCAGCAGAGATGCGGACAGGGCGAGGGAGCAGTACTTC.

The chain links TRBV6-1 to TRBJ2-7, with TRBD2 matching over 13 bases. V gave up 4 bases and J gave up 2 bases; unmatched junction bases: 2. The germline CDR1 and CDR2 sequences are MNHNS and SASEGT. The CDR3 runs 15 residues. The CDR3 is CASSATSGRPYEQYF. The CDR3 DNA is TGTGCCAGCAGTGCGACTAGCGGGAGGCCCTACGAGCAGTACTTC.

The J gene is TRBJ1-5, the V gene TRBV21-1; no check of the table's D call, TRBD1, against the DNA was made. TRBV21-1 corresponds to a pseudogene. CDR3 length equals 16 residues. The CDR3 DNA reads TGTGCCAGCAGCACCACCGGGACAGATTGCAATCAGCCCCAGCATTTT. Its translation: CASSTTGTDCNQPQHF.

The V gene is TRBV6-5, the J gene TRBJ2-7; 7 bases are a match to TRBD1. The CDR3 runs to 14 residues. V shed 6 bases, J shed 0 bases, and the junction held 5 bases outside the gene matches. Per germline, CDR1 MNHEY and CDR2 SVGAGI. CDR3 nucleotide sequence: TGTGCCAGCAGGCTATCAGGGGGCTCCTACGAGCAGTACTTC. Residues: CASRLSGGSYEQYF.

The chain is built from TRBV5-1 and TRBJ1-6, with a possible D match to TRBD1 (5 bases). Trimming shortened V by 0 bases and J by 9 bases, and 13 bases separated the two germline ends. The length of the CDR3 is 15 residues. CDR1 and CDR2 (germline): SGHRS, YFSETQ. CDR3 in amino acids: CASSLGGRSGSPLHF. The CDR3 DNA is TGCGCCAGCAGCTTGGGGGGCAGGAGTGGTTCACCCCTCCACTTT.

The rearrangement joins TRBV4-3 to TRBJ2-3; 7 bases agree with TRBD2. Germline CDR1 LGHNA, CDR2 YSLEER. Germline trimming cut 2 bases from V and 2 bases from J; bases unmatched to any gene: 10. This CDR3 is 17 amino acids long. CDR3 loop: CASSQTDLAEVTDTQYF. The CDR3, as DNA: TGCGCCAGCAGCCAAACTGACCTAGCGGAGGTCACAGATACGCAGTATTTT.